This T cell receptor beta chain was captured in a study of regulatory T cells in long-lasting Graves disease. Notes on the study in general: Whereas nearly 1,000 public clonotypes were shared by new patients, persistent patients shared more, at approximately 2,700.

Combining iRepertoire HTBI primers with Arm-PCR of CDR3 regions, the authors built TCR beta libraries. MiXCR was run by TCRdb on the multiplex PCR reads, yielding one entry per CDR3 protein. This sample has a few hundred thousand distinct CDR3 sequences, with roughly 24% found just once. Of note for this clonotype: Its antigen is unidentified.

The CDR3 sequence is 14 residues long. CDR1 and CDR2 from the germline V gene are MDHEN and SYDVKM. The V gene end was trimmed by 3 bases and the J gene end by 5 bases; junction bases not matched to a gene: 4. Time point meaning: persistent/refractory GD, antithyroid drugs over 5 years with positive TRAb. After RNA was extracted from PBMCs, the TCR library was made from it. Doctors identified Graves' disease using the American Thyroid Association guidelines. The material was peripheral blood mononuclear cells (PBMCs), obtained when the disease was refractory, from a patient treated with antithyroid drugs. The chain couples TRBV28 to TRBJ2-5, with 9 bases that match TRBD2. The receptor was isolated from a woman aged 40 to 49 with Graves disease. The CDR3 coding sequence is TGTGCCAGCAGTTTGGCGGGGGGGGCGGAGACCCAGTACTTC. This encodes CASSLAGGAETQYF. The whole variable domain, remainder taken from reference TRBV28 and TRBJ2-5, is DVKVTQSSRYLVKRTGEKVFLECVQDMDHENMFWYRQDPGLGLRLIYFSYDVKMKEKGDIPEGYSVSREKKERFSLILESASTNQTSMYLCASSLAGGAETQYFGPGTRLLVL.